This T cell receptor (beta chain) was retrieved from a study of T cells in Graves' hyperthyroidism and ophthalmopathy. Study-level findings and limits: Ophthalmopathy and stable hyperthyroidism were separated by a 13 V-J model. Among thyroid clonotypes expanded above 0.001, most also appeared in blood.

Uncontrolled infection, other autoimmune disease, pregnancy or lactation excluded patients. V was shortened by 5 bases and J by 7 bases, with 15 bases between the two germline ends. Germline CDR1 is MNHNS and CDR2 is SASEGT. CDR3 length: 14 residues. Concerning this clonotype: What it recognizes is unknown.

TCR beta CDR3 regions were amplified from RNA. TCR CDR3 underwent first-round RT-PCR with the HTBI primer set. MiXCR, applied by TCRdb to the multiplex PCR reads, yields one record per CDR3 protein. Here the sample spans 450,000 to 700,000 distinct CDR3 sequences, around 45% being singletons. This chain links TRBV6-1 with TRBJ1-5; a possible D gene is TRBD1 (6 bases). The sample consisted of peripheral blood or thyroid tissue (not recorded which). This clonotype originated in an adult woman with Graves' disease, either hyperthyroidism or ophthalmopathy (not recorded which). In nucleotides, the CDR3 is TGTGCCAGCAGTCTGGTGGGGGCGCTCCAGCCCCAGCATTTT. It encodes CASSLVGALQPQHF.